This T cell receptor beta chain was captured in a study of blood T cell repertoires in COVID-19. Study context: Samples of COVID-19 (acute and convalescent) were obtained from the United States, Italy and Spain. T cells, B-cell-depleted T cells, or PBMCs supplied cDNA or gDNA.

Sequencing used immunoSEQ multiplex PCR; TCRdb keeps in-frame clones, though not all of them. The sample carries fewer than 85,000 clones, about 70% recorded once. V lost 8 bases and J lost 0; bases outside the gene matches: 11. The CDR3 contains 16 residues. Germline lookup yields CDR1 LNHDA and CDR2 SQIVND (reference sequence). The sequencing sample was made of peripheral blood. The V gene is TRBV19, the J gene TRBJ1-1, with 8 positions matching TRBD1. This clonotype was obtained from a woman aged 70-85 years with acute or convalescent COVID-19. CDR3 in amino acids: CASGAGGAVMNTEAFF. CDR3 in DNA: TGTGCCAGTGGGGCAGGGGGCGCGGTAATGAACACTGAAGCTTTCTTT. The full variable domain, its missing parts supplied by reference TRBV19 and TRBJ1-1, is DGGITQSPKYLFRKEGQNVTLSCEQNLNHDAMYWYRQDPGQGLRLIYYSQIVNDFQKGDIAEGYSVSREKKESFPLTVTSAQKNPTAFYLCASGAGGAVMNTEAFFGQGTRLTVV.